The 30 T cell receptor beta chains below come from one sample, sequenced in a study of shared clonotypes between healthy human individuals. Only in-frame clones appear in the TCRdb table, and some are missing; sequencing was by immunoSEQ multiplex PCR. Among approximately 700,000 clones, more than 70% were seen once, and the ten largest hold around 1.8%. Sequencing input: memory CD4+ T cells sorted from blood. Noted subset: CD45RA-negative fraction. The source of these receptors is a woman aged 30 to 39 in good health.

The chain combines TRBV14 with TRBJ1-3, with D unclear. The germline V and J ends were trimmed by 3 bases and 5 bases, with 11 bases remaining between them. The germline V gene has CDR1 SGHDN and CDR2 FVKESK. The CDR3 extends over 14 amino acids. The CDR3 sequence is CASSQRQARNTIYF. The CDR3 DNA is TGTGCCAGCAGCCAGCGGCAGGCCAGAAACACCATATATTTT.

The gene calls are TRBV5-1 and TRBJ1-1; D ambiguous. V lost 4 bases to trimming and J lost 4 bases, with 17 bases between them. The CDR3 contains 15 residues. In germline, CDR1 is SGHRS, CDR2 YFSETQ. CDR3 nucleotide sequence: TGCGCCAGCAGCAGGGCCCAAGGGTTTCCCACTGAAGCTTTCTTT. It translates to CASSRAQGFPTEAFF. The full variable domain, rest sourced from reference TRBV5-1 and TRBJ1-1, is KAGVTQTPRYLIKTRGQQVTLSCSPISGHRSVSWYQQTPGQGLQFLFEYFSETQRNKGNFPGRFSGRQFSNSRSEMNVSTLELGDSALYLCASSRAQGFPTEAFFGQGTRLTVV.

J is TRBJ1-4 and V is TRBV7-6; D call uncertain. V lost 5 bases to trimming and J lost 14 bases, with 18 bases between them. The germline V gene encodes CDR1 SGHVS and CDR2 FNYEAQ. The CDR3 sequence is 13 residues long. The CDR3, as DNA: TGTGCCAGCAGCCCCCGGTCCGGGGTGGGGCTGTTTTTT. Amino acids: CASSPRSGVGLFF.

This clone was seen only a few times. V and J are TRBV6-5 and TRBJ2-7, with 8 bases fitting TRBD1. Germline V gene lookup returns CDR1 MNHEY and CDR2 SVGAGI. This CDR3 is built from 14 residues. The ends lost 4 bases at V and 2 bases at J; junction bases unmatched: 4. CDR3 coding DNA: TGTGCCAGCAGTTCCCGGGACAGGACCTACGAGCAGTACTTC. The encoded protein is CASSSRDRTYEQYF.

This chain connects TRBV6-5 to TRBJ2-1; D might be TRBD1 (6 bases). V gave up 6 bases and J gave up 2 bases, with 8 bases separating them. The CDR3 has 13 residues. The germline V gene encodes CDR1 MNHEY and CDR2 SVGAGI. CDR3 bases: TGTGCCAGCAGGTACAGGGCCTACAATGAGCAGTTCTTC. Residues: CASRYRAYNEQFF.

The J gene is TRBJ1-4, the V gene TRBV7-9; D not certain. The CDR3 is 14 residues long. Germline CDR1 reads SEHNR; CDR2 reads FQNEAQ (reference sequence). V lost 5 bases to trimming and J lost 8 bases, with 15 bases between them. CDR3 sequence reads: CASSEQGGGEKLFF. As DNA, the CDR3 is TGTGCCAGCAGCGAACAAGGCGGTGGCGAAAAACTGTTTTTT.

The gene calls are TRBV7-2 and TRBJ2-6, with 7 bases identical to TRBD1. The CDR3 consists of 18 residues. V trimming: 5 bases; J trimming: 4 bases; junction bases outside the gene matches: 14. The germline V gene has CDR1 SGHTA and CDR2 FQGNSA. CDR3 region: CASSVQGSVLLGANVLTF. The CDR3 DNA follows: TGTGCCAGCAGCGTACAGGGGAGCGTCTTGTTAGGGGCCAACGTCCTGACTTTC.

The chain has TRBV5-6 and TRBJ2-7, with TRBD2 matching 9 bases. The junction had 9 bases not matched to a gene; V was cut back by 2 bases and J by 3 bases. CDR3 length: 16 amino acids. Germline CDR1 and CDR2: SGHDT and YYEEEE. As DNA, the CDR3 is TGTGCCAGCAGCTTATCATTAGCTAGCGGGAACTACGAGCAGTACTTC. This codes for CASSLSLASGNYEQYF.

The rearrangement uses TRBV6-1 and TRBJ1-2, with 7 bases matching TRBD1. CDR1 is MNHNS and CDR2 is SASEGT in the germline V gene. Trimming took 0 bases from V and 4 from J; bases not matched to a gene: 5. The CDR3 covers 15 residues. The CDR3 sequence is CASSEATGLVYGYTF. The CDR3 coding sequence is TGTGCCAGCAGTGAAGCGACAGGGTTAGTCTATGGCTACACCTTC.

This chain joins TRBV6-6 and TRBJ2-1; D is unclear. CDR3 size: 15 residues. Trimming took off 5 bases at V and 0 bases at J, with 11 bases between the two ends. CDR1 and CDR2 (germline): MNHNY, SVGAGI (reference sequence). The CDR3 loop reads CASSRGSGSYNEQFF. Here the CDR3 DNA reads TGTGCCAGCAGTAGAGGCTCTGGCTCCTACAATGAGCAGTTCTTC.

Concerning this clone itself: Different DNA sequences within this sample yield the same CDR3. V and J are TRBV5-1 and TRBJ2-7, with D uncertain. The CDR3 runs to 13 residues. The germline CDR1 and CDR2 sequences are SGHRS and YFSETQ. V was pared by 0 bases and J by 2 bases, with 6 bases between. The CDR3 sequence is CASSLAETYEQYF. The DNA for the CDR3 is TGCGCCAGCAGCTTGGCCGAGACCTACGAGCAGTACTTC.

The V and J genes are TRBV18 and TRBJ2-1; the D gene is possibly TRBD1 (7 bases). Trimming took 8 bases from V and 1 from J, leaving 12 bases between them. The CDR3 sequence is 14 residues long. Germline V lookup: CDR1 KGHSH, CDR2 LQKENI. The CDR3 nucleotides are TGTGCCAGCACCCAGGGGGGATCCTACAATGAGCAGTTCTTC. Amino acids: CASTQGGSYNEQFF.

This chain connects TRBV6-6 to TRBJ1-1; 10 bases are a match to TRBD1. Germline V CDR1 and CDR2: MNHNY, SVGAGI (reference sequence). J gave up 5 bases and V 7 bases, and 7 bases lay outside the gene matches. This CDR3 has 14 residues. CDR3 DNA: TGTGCCAGCAACCAAGGACAGGGGGTAACTGAAGCTTTCTTT. Encoded protein: CASNQGQGVTEAFF.

CDR3 protein: CASSIGYPGVDEQFF. The CDR3 nucleotides read TGTGCCAGTAGTATAGGTTATCCGGGGGTGGATGAGCAGTTCTTC. The rearrangement joins TRBV19 to TRBJ2-1, with D perhaps TRBD2 (6 bases). Germline V gives CDR1 LNHDA, CDR2 SQIVND (reference sequence). Deletions cut 1 base from V and 8 bases from J, with 15 bases between. The CDR3 runs to 15 residues.

This clone was found once. CDR3 DNA sequence: TGTGCCACCTATAGCGGGAGGGCATTCTACGAGCAGTACTTC. Its protein is CATYSGRAFYEQYF. V is TRBV28 and J is TRBJ2-7; 11 positions match TRBD2. Trimming at V came to 10 bases and at J to 3 bases, leaving 8 bases not matched to a gene. Per the germline V gene, CDR1 is MDHEN and CDR2 is SYDVKM. The CDR3 has 14 amino acids.

This chain connects TRBV6-4 to TRBJ2-2; 12 bases line up with TRBD2. This CDR3 region has 15 residues. Trimming removed 5 bases from V and 5 bases from J; junction bases left unmatched: 3. Per the germline V gene, CDR1 is MRHNA and CDR2 is SNTAGT. The CDR3 spells CASSLGTSGTGELFF. The CDR3 coding sequence is TGTGCCAGCAGTTTGGGGACTAGCGGGACCGGGGAGCTGTTTTTT.

This clone has more than one count but fewer than ten. The rearrangement uses TRBV14 and TRBJ2-5; 8 bases line up with TRBD2. The V and J ends lost 0 bases and 5 bases, in that order; junction bases with no gene match: 8. CDR3 size: 16 residues. Germline-derived CDR1 and CDR2 are SGHDN and FVKESK. This chain's CDR3 is CASSQDMGLGYETQYF. CDR3 in DNA: TGTGCCAGCAGCCAAGATATGGGACTAGGGTATGAGACCCAGTACTTC.

This clone was counted a few times. The chain links TRBV19 to TRBJ2-7, with 11 positions matching TRBD2. V dropped 6 bases and J dropped 1; count of bases not matched to a gene: 5. The germline V gene has CDR1 LNHDA and CDR2 SQIVND (reference sequence). The CDR3 is 15 amino acids. CDR3 sequence: CASRPGLAESYEQYF. As DNA, the CDR3 is TGTGCCAGTAGACCGGGACTAGCGGAATCCTACGAGCAGTACTTC. The entire variable domain, with the rest obtained from reference TRBV19 and TRBJ2-7, is as follows: DGGITQSPKYLFRKEGQNVTLSCEQNLNHDAMYWYRQDPGQGLRLIYYSQIVNDFQKGDIAEGYSVSREKKESFPLTVTSAQKNPTAFYLCASRPGLAESYEQYFGPGTRLTVT.

This rearrangement joins TRBV5-1 to TRBJ2-7, with D maybe TRBD1 (7 bases). This CDR3 region has 15 residues. Trimming left V 0 bases short and J 2 bases short, with 12 bases between. The germline V gene has CDR1 SGHRS and CDR2 YFSETQ. The CDR3 protein is CASSLGRGHAYEQYF. The CDR3 bases are TGCGCCAGCAGCTTGGGGAGGGGGCATGCCTACGAGCAGTACTTC.

With respect to this clone: Other DNA sequences in the same sample also yield this CDR3. J is TRBJ2-5 and V is TRBV6-5; no clear D. The V end was cut by 0 bases, the J end by 2 bases, with 7 bases between. The CDR3 totals 14 residues. CDR1 and CDR2 from the germline V gene are MNHEY and SVGAGI. CDR3 amino acids: CASSYSGGQETQYF. In DNA form, the CDR3 reads TGTGCCAGCAGTTACTCTGGCGGTCAAGAGACCCAGTACTTC.

This clone appeared a few times. The chain recombines TRBV7-2 with TRBJ1-5; D might be TRBD1 (6 bases). Germline-derived CDR1 and CDR2 are SGHTA and FQGNSA. This CDR3 comprises 13 residues. Trimming left V 4 bases short and J 7 bases short, with 11 bases between. This CDR3 reads CASSSQGGQPQHF. The CDR3 DNA follows: TGTGCCAGCAGCTCACAGGGTGGGCAGCCCCAGCATTTT. Combining the CDR3 with reference TRBV7-2 and TRBJ1-5 gives the whole variable domain GAGVSQSPSNKVTEKGKDVELRCDPISGHTALYWYRQSLGQGLEFLIYFQGNSAPDKSGLPSDRFSAERTGGSVSTLTIQRTQQEDSAVYLCASSSQGGQPQHFGDGTRLSIL.

The chain links TRBV6-5 to TRBJ2-3; no reliable D call. Per germline, CDR1 MNHEY and CDR2 SVGAGI. There are 14 residues in the CDR3. Between the trimmed V and J ends, which lost 5 bases and 8 bases, there was a span of 17 bases. The CDR3 is CASSGPRSQPTQYF. The CDR3 bases are TGTGCCAGCAGTGGCCCTCGTAGCCAGCCTACGCAGTATTTT.

This chain connects TRBV7-9 to TRBJ2-7; tentative D call: TRBD1 (6 bases). Germline CDR1 and CDR2: SEHNR and FQNEAQ (reference sequence). This CDR3 comprises 14 residues. V lost 5 bases, J lost 2 bases, and 13 bases lay in between. The DNA of the CDR3 is TGTGCCAGCAGCATTCTTAGGGGGACCTACGAGCAGTACTTC. This encodes CASSILRGTYEQYF.

V is TRBV27 and J is TRBJ1-2, with D perhaps matching TRBD1 (5 bases). The V end was cut by 0 bases, the J end by 6 bases, with 5 bases between. The length of the CDR3 is 12 residues. CDR1 is MNHEY, CDR2 SMNVEV, per germline (reference sequence). CDR3 coding DNA: TGTGCCAGCAGTTTATCAGGGGATGGCTACACCTTC. This encodes CASSLSGDGYTF.

This clone has more than one count but fewer than ten. This sequence joins TRBV4-1 and TRBJ2-1, with a tentative D call TRBD2 (6 bases). CDR3 length equals 16 residues. V gave up 4 bases and J gave up 2 bases, with 15 bases separating them. Germline V gene lookup returns CDR1 MGHRA and CDR2 YSYEKL. CDR3 bases: TGCGCCAGCAGCCGAAATACCGGGAGACCCTACAATGAGCAGTTCTTC. Its protein is CASSRNTGRPYNEQFF.

The gene calls are TRBV5-1 and TRBJ2-4, with no clear D. CDR3 size: 13 residues. The V end lost 5 bases, the J end lost 8 bases, and 14 bases lay between the germline ends. The germline V gene encodes CDR1 SGHRS and CDR2 YFSETQ. The CDR3, as DNA: TGCGCCAGCAGGGACCCTCCTAGGGACATTCAGTACTTC. Amino acids: CASRDPPRDIQYF.

The V call is TRBV7-6, the J call TRBJ1-1; the match to TRBD1 covers 7 bases. Losses at the gene ends were 5 bases for V and 3 bases for J; bases not matched to a gene: 6. CDR1 and CDR2 (germline): SGHVS, FNYEAQ. CDR3 length: 14 residues. The CDR3 DNA sequence: TGTGCCAGCAGCCTTACCGGGACAGACACTGAAGCTTTCTTT. The encoded protein is CASSLTGTDTEAFF.

For the CDR3, the DNA is TGTGCCAGCAGCCCGAACGCCCTGGTTGGTGATCAGCCCCAGCATTTT. As protein: CASSPNALVGDQPQHF. The chain employs TRBV7-2 and TRBJ1-5; D call uncertain. The V and J ends lost 5 bases and 5 bases respectively, with 19 bases between them. CDR1 SGHTA and CDR2 FQGNSA come from the germline V gene. CDR3 length: 16 amino acids.

The V gene is TRBV10-3, the J gene TRBJ2-7, with 9 bases identical to TRBD2. The germline V gene encodes CDR1 ENHRY and CDR2 SYGVKD. V gave up 2 bases and J gave up 4 bases; unmatched junction bases: 15. CDR3 length equals 18 residues. The DNA for the CDR3 is TGTGCCATCAGTGAGCCTGGGGGGCTAGCGGGAAGAGGGTACGAGCAGTACTTC. Its protein is CAISEPGGLAGRGYEQYF.

This clone was observed a single time. Here the CDR3 reads CASSQRTSGISTDTQYF. CDR3 sequence (DNA): TGTGCCAGCAGCCAACGGACTAGCGGGATTAGCACAGATACGCAGTATTTT. J is TRBJ2-3 and V is TRBV7-9, with 12 bases fitting TRBD2. With V trimmed by 5 bases and J by 0 bases, 6 bases remained unmatched. The germline gives CDR1 SEHNR, CDR2 FQNEAQ (reference sequence). This CDR3 has 17 residues.